What follows are 31 T cell receptor beta chains derived from one specimen sequenced in a study of spatial heterogeneity in lung cancer. Documented time point: sample taken at primary tumor resection. TCRdb itself ran the 5' RACE reads through MiXCR, one entry per CDR3 protein. In the table there are about 48,000 distinct CDR3 sequences, around 5.2% of which are singletons. Sequenced here: PBMCs, sampled at surgery. The origin of the receptors is a male donor with early-stage non-small cell lung cancer.

The table lists this clonotype with many counts. The V call is TRBV28, the J call TRBJ2-7, with 11 nucleotides matching TRBD2. The CDR3 runs 14 residues. J was trimmed by 4 bases and V by 6 bases; bases with no gene match: 5. The germline CDR1 and CDR2 sequences are MDHEN and SYDVKM. The CDR3 region has the DNA TGTGCCAGCAGGACTAGCGGGATGAGATACGAGCAGTACTTC. This encodes CASRTSGMRYEQYF. Together with reference TRBV28 and TRBJ2-7, the CDR3 gives the full variable domain: DVKVTQSSRYLVKRTGEKVFLECVQDMDHENMFWYRQDPGLGLRLIYFSYDVKMKEKGDIPEGYSVSREKKERFSLILESASTNQTSMYLCASRTSGMRYEQYFGPGTRLTVT.

There are a few counts of this clonotype. The chain uses TRBV10-3 and TRBJ2-7; TRBD1 might be the D (5 bases). The CDR3 consists of 14 residues. Germline V gives CDR1 ENHRY, CDR2 SYGVKD. Trimming left V 4 bases short and J 2 bases short, with 12 bases between. In DNA, the CDR3 is TGTGCCATCAGTGGTACAGGAGACCCCTACGAGCAGTACTTC. It encodes CAISGTGDPYEQYF.

V usage is TRBV28 and J usage is TRBJ2-2, with TRBD2 as a possible D gene (5 bases). The V end lost 5 bases, the J end lost 6 bases, and 16 bases lay between the germline ends. The germline V gene has CDR1 MDHEN and CDR2 SYDVKM. This CDR3 has 15 residues. In nucleotides, the CDR3 is TGTGCCAGCAGTCCAGAGAGGGTGGAGGCCGGGGAGCTGTTTTTT. Translated, it gives CASSPERVEAGELFF.

This sequence joins TRBV3-1 and TRBJ2-7; D gene ambiguous. Trimming left V 0 bases short and J 5 bases short, with 11 bases between. The CDR3 length is 14 residues. CDR1 is LGHDT and CDR2 is YNNKEL in the germline V gene (reference sequence). The CDR3 coding sequence is TGTGCCAGCAGCCAAGACAGACGATACGACGAGCAGTACTTC. It specifies CASSQDRRYDEQYF.

This clonotype is labeled medium-sized. The chain is built from TRBV7-9 and TRBJ2-3; D might be TRBD2 (5 bases). CDR1 and CDR2 (germline): SEHNR, FQNEAQ (reference sequence). The V end was cut by 0 bases, the J end by 4 bases, with 5 bases between. CDR3 size: 13 residues. The CDR3 DNA reads as TGTGCCAGCAGCTTAGCCGGGGCAGATACGCAGTATTTT. It translates to CASSLAGADTQYF.

Many counts were recorded for this clonotype. This sequence joins TRBV4-3 and TRBJ2-2; 7 bases are shared with TRBD2. After removal of 4 bases from V and 7 bases from J, the junction contained 15 bases not matched to a gene. Germline V gene lookup returns CDR1 LGHNA and CDR2 YSLEER. There are 17 residues in the CDR3. DNA for the CDR3: TGCGCCAGCAGCCTCCCTGGGGGAGGGGCGGCGGGCGGGGAGCTGTTTTTT. Residues: CASSLPGGGAAGGELFF.

This clonotype was seen at least ten times. The chain links TRBV11-2 to TRBJ2-2; D is unclear. CDR3 length: 13 amino acids. Germline V gene lookup returns CDR1 SGHAT and CDR2 FQNNGV. The germline V and J ends were trimmed by 5 bases and 7 bases, with 11 bases remaining between them. The CDR3 nucleotides read TGTGCCAGCAGCGACACGGTGAACGGGGAGCTGTTTTTT. It is translated as CASSDTVNGELFF.

This clonotype was recorded at least ten times. At one end, the junction sequence differs from germline, possibly due to a read error. The chain couples TRBV7-2 to TRBJ2-6; tentative D call: TRBD1 (5 bases). CDR3 length: 14 amino acids. The germline V gene has CDR1 SGHTA and CDR2 FQGNSA. This CDR3 reads CASSLETGAKVLTF. CDR3 sequence (DNA): TGTGCCAGCAGCTTGGAGACTGGGGCCAAGGTCCTGACTTTC.

This clonotype was detected ten times or more. V and J are TRBV5-1 and TRBJ2-5, with D hard to call. V was trimmed by 0 bases and J by 1 base, leaving 4 bases between them. Germline V lookup: CDR1 SGHRS, CDR2 YFSETQ. The CDR3 contains 13 residues. The CDR3 DNA reads TGCGCCAGCAGCTTGGGAATCCAAGAGACCCAGTACTTC. It codes for CASSLGIQETQYF.

This clonotype came up many times. This chain connects TRBV6-5 to TRBJ1-2, with TRBD1 as a possible D gene (6 bases). Trimming stripped 6 bases from V and 3 bases from J, with 11 bases between. The V gene's germline CDR1 is MNHEY and CDR2 SVGAGI. The CDR3 extends over 13 amino acids. The CDR3: CASSPGAYYGYTF. The DNA for the CDR3 is TGTGCCAGCAGCCCGGGGGCCTACTATGGCTACACCTTC.

This clonotype was observed at least ten times. The V call is TRBV9, the J call TRBJ2-7; 7 bases align to TRBD2. This CDR3 has 16 residues. The germline gives CDR1 SGDLS, CDR2 YYNGEE. With V trimmed by 0 bases and J by 5 bases, 11 bases remained unmatched. As DNA, the CDR3 is TGTGCCAGCAGCGTAGGTGTCGGGGGGTATGCTCACGAGCAGTACTTC. It yields the protein CASSVGVGGYAHEQYF.

There are many counts of this clonotype. The V and J genes are TRBV11-1 and TRBJ2-7; D remains ambiguous. Per the germline V gene, CDR1 is SGHAT and CDR2 is FQDESV (reference sequence). The ends were cut back, 7 bases at V and 4 bases at J, with 11 bases in the middle. The CDR3 is made up of 12 amino acids. CDR3 coding DNA: TGTGCCAGCAACCGCCCCGGTTACGAGCAGTACTTC. Translation: CASNRPGYEQYF.

At least ten counts were recorded for this clonotype. The chain uses TRBV20-1 and TRBJ2-7; the D gene is possibly TRBD2 (6 bases). The CDR3 runs 14 residues. Germline assignment: CDR1 DFQATT and CDR2 SNEGSKA (reference sequence). Trimming left V 5 bases short and J 6 bases short, with 20 bases between. CDR3 sequence: CSACRDAGCSEQYF. The CDR3 nucleotides read TGCAGTGCTTGCCGTGACGCGGGATGTTCCGAGCAGTACTTC.

Ten or more counts support this clonotype. The chain joins TRBV7-9 to TRBJ2-3; 7 nucleotides align to TRBD2. Germline-derived CDR1 and CDR2 are SEHNR and FQNEAQ (reference sequence). V shed 3 bases, J shed 6 bases, and the junction held 3 bases outside the gene matches. This CDR3 region has 13 residues. CDR3 sequence (DNA): TGTGCCAGCAGCTTTGTGGGAGGGGATACGCAGTATTTT. Translating gives CASSFVGGDTQYF.

This clonotype was counted ten times or more. The rearrangement links TRBV27 to TRBJ1-5; 7 positions match TRBD1. The length of the CDR3 is 15 residues. The junction had 9 bases not matched to a gene; V was cut back by 4 bases and J by 6 bases. Germline V lookup: CDR1 MNHEY, CDR2 SMNVEV (reference sequence). As DNA, the CDR3 is TGTGCCAGCAGTTCCGGGACAGAGGTGGGTCAGCCCCAGCATTTT. Amino acid sequence: CASSSGTEVGQPQHF.

This clonotype was seen at least ten times. The chain couples TRBV7-6 to TRBJ2-7; possibly TRBD2 for D (5 bases). The CDR3 is made up of 16 amino acids. Germline CDR1 and CDR2: SGHVS and FNYEAQ. Trimming removed 5 bases from V and 3 bases from J, with 20 bases in between. CDR3: CASSQSAAGVLYEQYF. The CDR3 DNA is TGTGCCAGCAGCCAATCAGCTGCCGGGGTGCTCTACGAGCAGTACTTC.

This chain uses TRBV6-2 or TRBV6-3 with TRBJ2-5; 9 nucleotides agree with TRBD2. Trimming at V came to 5 bases and at J to 4 bases, leaving 5 bases not matched to a gene. The CDR3 covers 14 residues. Looked up from germline, CDR1 is MNHEY and CDR2 is SVGEGT. This chain's CDR3 is CASSPLAGVETQYF. Written as DNA, the CDR3 is TGTGCCAGCAGTCCTTTAGCGGGAGTAGAGACCCAGTACTTC.

This clonotype occurred a few times. This rearrangement joins TRBV7-6 to TRBJ2-1, with D unclear. This CDR3 is 11 amino acids long. The germline V and J ends were trimmed by 6 bases and 4 bases, with 4 bases remaining between them. Per germline, CDR1 SGHVS and CDR2 FNYEAQ. DNA of the CDR3: TGTGCCAGCAGTGCTTACAATGAGCAGTTCTTC. This codes for CASSAYNEQFF.

Many counts were recorded for this clonotype. The chain has TRBV20-1 and TRBJ2-3, with TRBD2 identical over 10 bases. Germline loops: CDR1 DFQATT, CDR2 SNEGSKA (reference sequence). After removal of 6 bases from V and 1 base from J, the junction contained 13 bases not matched to a gene. CDR3 size: 17 residues. The CDR3 loop reads CSAGSSGSTSRTDTQYF. Written as DNA, the CDR3 is TGCAGTGCGGGGTCTAGCGGGAGCACTTCTCGCACAGATACGCAGTATTTT.

This clonotype has a count of ten or more. V is TRBV5-4 and J is TRBJ2-5; D is perhaps TRBD1 (6 bases). V dropped 2 bases and J dropped 6 bases, with 14 bases sitting between them. Germline assignment: CDR1 SGHNT and CDR2 YYREEE (reference sequence). The CDR3 contains 14 residues. The CDR3 DNA sequence: TGTGCCAGCAGCTTATCAGGGGTGGAAAAGACCCAGTACTTC. Protein product: CASSLSGVEKTQYF. The whole variable domain, remainder taken from reference TRBV5-4 and TRBJ2-5, is ETGVTQSPTHLIKTRGQQVTLRCSSQSGHNTVSWYQQALGQGPQFIFQYYREEENGRGNFPPRFSGLQFPNYSSELNVNALELDDSALYLCASSLSGVEKTQYFGPGTRLLVL.

This clonotype was counted many times. The CDR3 sequence: CASSRDPSGSTDTQYF. DNA for the CDR3: TGTGCCAGCAGCAGGGACCCTAGCGGTAGCACAGATACGCAGTATTTT. The rearrangement links TRBV11-3 to TRBJ2-3, with TRBD2 matching 7 bases. V was pared by 5 bases and J by 0 bases, with 8 bases of the junction left unmatched. Germline-derived CDR1 and CDR2 are SGHNT and YENEEA. This CDR3 comprises 16 residues.

By its share, this clonotype is medium-sized. The CDR3 DNA follows: TGCAGCGTTGACTGGCTAGGGCAAGAGACCCAGTACTTC. Its protein product is CSVDWLGQETQYF. The V call is TRBV29-1, the J call TRBJ2-5; D gene ambiguous. CDR3 size: 13 residues. CDR1 is SQVTM and CDR2 is ANQGSEA in the germline V gene. Trimming removed 3 bases at V and 2 bases at J, with 10 bases between. The full variable domain, rest sourced from reference TRBV29-1 and TRBJ2-5, is SAVISQKPSRDICQRGTSLTIQCQVDSQVTMMFWYRQQPGQSLTLIATANQGSEATYESGFVIDKFPISRPNLTFSTLTVSNMSPEDSSIYLCSVDWLGQETQYFGPGTRLLVL.

This clonotype showed up many times. The chain recombines TRBV3-1 with TRBJ1-5, with D unclear. With 0 bases removed from V and 4 bases from J, the gap between germline ends came to 10 bases. This CDR3 contains 15 residues. Germline CDR1 LGHDT, CDR2 YNNKEL (reference sequence). The CDR3 is CASSQDLTVNQPQHF. The CDR3 DNA follows: TGTGCCAGCAGCCAAGATCTGACGGTTAATCAGCCCCAGCATTTT. Looking up the rest from reference TRBV3-1 and TRBJ1-5 gives the full variable domain: DTAVSQTPKYLVTQMGNDKSIKCEQNLGHDTMYWYKQDSKKFLKIMFSYNNKELIINETVPNRFSPKSPDKAHLNLHINSLELGDSAVYFCASSQDLTVNQPQHFGDGTRLSIL.

This clonotype was picked up a small number of times. The CDR3 DNA is TGTGCCAGCAGCTCAACTCATGGGACAGGGAAAAGCAATCAGCCCCAGCATTTT. Residues: CASSSTHGTGKSNQPQHF. The chain uses TRBV5-6 and TRBJ1-5; 9 bases match TRBD1. V gave up 3 bases and J gave up 1 base; unmatched junction bases: 11. Germline V gene data show CDR1 as SGHDT and CDR2 as YYEEEE. The CDR3 runs 18 residues.

This clonotype has only a few counts. The chain uses TRBV5-1 and TRBJ2-1; D uncertain. Trimming took 0 bases from V and 0 from J, leaving 10 bases between them. This CDR3 comprises 16 residues. Germline CDR1 and CDR2: SGHRS and YFSETQ. For the CDR3, the DNA is TGCGCCAGCAGCTTGGCGGGTACCAGCTCCTACAATGAGCAGTTCTTC. This encodes CASSLAGTSSYNEQFF.

This clonotype was recorded many times. V usage is TRBV7-6 and J usage is TRBJ1-4; D gene unclear. Germline V lookup: CDR1 SGHVS, CDR2 FNYEAQ. The V gene lost 4 bases and the J gene lost 7 bases, with 10 bases spanning the gap. The CDR3 consists of 13 residues. The CDR3 DNA reads as TGTGCCAGCAGCTCCATTAGCGGTGAAAAACTGTTTTTT. It yields the protein CASSSISGEKLFF. The whole variable domain, filled in from reference TRBV7-6 and TRBJ1-4, reads GAGVSQSPRYKVTKRGQDVALRCDPISGHVSLYWYRQALGQGPEFLTYFNYEAQQDKSGLPNDRFSAERPEGSISTLTIQRTEQRDSAMYRCASSSISGEKLFFGSGTQLSVL.

This clonotype was observed many times. The chain has TRBV9 and TRBJ1-6; tentative D call: TRBD1 (5 bases). The CDR3 runs to 15 residues. Trimming removed 4 bases at V and 9 bases at J, with 17 bases between. Germline V gene sequence: CDR1 SGDLS, CDR2 YYNGEE. CDR3 DNA sequence: TGTGCCAGCAGCACCCAAGGGGCCTCGGGTTCACCCCTCCACTTT. Protein product: CASSTQGASGSPLHF.

This clonotype turned up a few times. One end of the junction is discordant with germline, which a read error may explain. The chain uses TRBV12-3 or TRBV12-4 and TRBJ2-3, with no clear D. The length of the CDR3 is 11 residues. The CDR3 DNA sequence: TGTGCCAACAGTTTTTCAGATACGCAGTATTTT. Translation: CANSFSDTQYF.

DNA of the CDR3: TGTGCCAGTAGTATAAAATACACCGGGGAGCTGTTTTTT. Its protein product is CASSIKYTGELFF. The chain couples TRBV19 to TRBJ2-2; D unclear. The germline gives CDR1 LNHDA, CDR2 SQIVND (reference sequence). V lost 2 bases, J lost 3 bases, and 4 bases lay in between. The CDR3 has 13 residues. The full variable domain, in which reference TRBV19 and TRBJ2-2 provide the parts outside the CDR3, is DGGITQSPKYLFRKEGQNVTLSCEQNLNHDAMYWYRQDPGQGLRLIYYSQIVNDFQKGDIAEGYSVSREKKESFPLTVTSAQKNPTAFYLCASSIKYTGELFFGEGSRLTVL.

To note about this clonotype: The final CDR3 position lacks the conserved phenylalanine or tryptophan, pointing to a likely read error. CDR3 residues: CASLISGTGGVQPQHY. The CDR3 coding sequence is TGTGCCAGCTTAATCTCCGGGACAGGGGGCGTTCAGCCCCAGCATTAT. This chain uses TRBV6-5 with TRBJ1-5, with TRBD1 matching over 12 bases. CDR3 length: 16 amino acids. Looked up from germline, CDR1 is MNHEY and CDR2 is SVGAGI. V was pared by 8 bases and J by 6 bases, with 11 bases of the junction left unmatched.

This clonotype was observed many times. The V call is TRBV5-1, the J call TRBJ2-5; perhaps D is TRBD1 or TRBD2 (7 bases each). The germline CDR1 and CDR2 sequences are SGHRS and YFSETQ. V shed 4 bases and J shed 5 bases, with 15 bases lying between them. The CDR3 is 14 amino acids. CDR3 nucleotide sequence: TGCGCCAGCAGCGACCAGGGGGGGGCCGAGACCCAGTACTTC. This sequence encodes CASSDQGGAETQYF.